The 5 T cell receptor beta chains in this list originate from one sample, sequenced in a study of shared clonotypes between healthy human individuals. Sequenced by immunoSEQ multiplex PCR; TCRdb stores in-frame clones only, minus some. The profile shows hundreds of thousands of clones, roughly four fifths of them singletons. The sequenced sample was PBMCs. The receptors derive from a middle-aged woman in good health. Some clones in this sample may be carry-over from other donors' samples.

The rearrangement joins TRBV28 to TRBJ1-2; D is undetermined. This CDR3 has 11 amino acids. The germline gives CDR1 MDHEN, CDR2 SYDVKM. V was trimmed by 3 bases and J by 3 bases, leaving 2 bases between them. The CDR3 reads CASSFYYGYTF. CDR3 in DNA: TGTGCCAGCAGTTTTTACTATGGCTACACCTTC.

The chain recombines TRBV29-1 with TRBJ2-5; TRBD1 is a possible D gene (6 bases). The tail of the sequence fits TRBJ2-7 better, so the J call may be wrong. The CDR3 sequence is 13 residues long. The V gene's germline CDR1 is SQVTM and CDR2 ANQGSEA. This chain's CDR3 is CSPVKDSHYEQYF. DNA for the CDR3: TGCAGCCCAGTGAAGGACAGCCACTACGAGCAGTACTTC.

The rearrangement links TRBV5-4 to TRBJ2-3; a weak D match, TRBD1 (6 bases). The length of the CDR3 is 15 residues. Per the germline V gene, CDR1 is SGHNT and CDR2 is YYREEE (reference sequence). V shed 4 bases and J shed 3 bases, with 15 bases lying between them. In nucleotides, the CDR3 is TGTGCCAGCAGCCGACCCGGGACATCGACAGATACGCAGTATTTT. This encodes CASSRPGTSTDTQYF.

This chain links TRBV28 with TRBJ2-7; weak D call: TRBD2 (5 bases). CDR3 length equals 14 residues. Trimming shortened V by 2 bases and J by 0 bases, and 8 bases separated the two germline ends. From germline, CDR1 is MDHEN and CDR2 SYDVKM. The CDR3 sequence: CASSLHGDSYEQYF. DNA of the CDR3: TGTGCCAGCAGTTTACACGGGGACTCCTACGAGCAGTACTTC. Combining the CDR3 with reference TRBV28 and TRBJ2-7 gives the whole variable domain DVKVTQSSRYLVKRTGEKVFLECVQDMDHENMFWYRQDPGLGLRLIYFSYDVKMKEKGDIPEGYSVSREKKERFSLILESASTNQTSMYLCASSLHGDSYEQYFGPGTRLTVT.

The chain is built from TRBV18 and TRBJ1-3; TRBD1 matches at 9 bases. CDR1 and CDR2 from the germline V gene are KGHSH and LQKENI. The CDR3 spans 15 residues. V was clipped by 4 bases and J by 4 bases; unmatched bases: 5. CDR3 in amino acids: CASSLRTGVGNTIYF. DNA for the CDR3: TGTGCCAGCTCACTACGGACAGGGGTCGGAAACACCATATATTTT.